This T cell receptor beta chain stems from a study of CD8+ T cells in alopecia areata. Study details: Patients received oral tofacitinib, 5 to 10 mg twice daily, for moderate-to-severe alopecia areata. After 6 to 18 months of tofacitinib, follow-up continued 6 months off drug.

Findings and limits, study-wide: There were also resident alphabeta T cells of normal skin sequenced in scalp samples.

cDNA serving as the sequencing template came from extracted, reverse transcribed RNA. The protocol was immunoSEQ multiplex PCR, while the TCRdb copy is restricted to in-frame clones and leaves out a portion. Among 200,000 to 250,000 clones listed, 67% were seen once. With regard to this clone: Its matching antigen is unknown.

This CDR3 has 10 residues. Germline V CDR1 and CDR2: GTSNPN, SVGIG (reference sequence). V lost 7 bases and J lost 4, with 7 bases in between. Samples from alopecia areata patients were lesional scalp punch biopsies and peripheral blood. The specimen was CD4+ T cells sorted from blood, collected at week 0. This sequence joins TRBV30 and TRBJ1-2; TRBD1 might be the D (5 bases). The clonotype comes from a human donor with alopecia areata. The CDR3 protein is CASTAYGYTF. Here the CDR3 DNA reads TGTGCCTCGACAGCCTATGGCTACACCTTC.